These 31 T cell receptor beta chains were all obtained from the same sample, sequenced in a study of blood T cell repertoires in COVID-19. The method was immunoSEQ multiplex PCR; TCRdb's version includes in-frame clones alone and lacks a portion of them. This sample has fewer than 350,000 clones; approximately 91% occur once, and the top ten carry 1%. Specimen: PBMCs or T cells enriched from blood (not recorded which). These receptors originate from a woman under 40 who had been exposed to COVID-19.

This clone was seen once. This chain uses TRBV28 with TRBJ1-5, with unresolved D. V was cut by 3 bases and J by 9 bases, with 9 bases left in between. The CDR3 covers 12 residues. CDR1 is MDHEN and CDR2 is SYDVKM in the germline V gene. DNA for the CDR3: TGTGCCAGCAGTTTGTCTAACTGGCCCCAGCATTTT. Protein: CASSLSNWPQHF.

V and J are TRBV14 and TRBJ2-1, with 11 nucleotides matching TRBD2. The CDR3 sequence is 19 residues long. After removal of 0 bases from V and 8 bases from J, the junction contained 15 bases not matched to a gene. CDR1 and CDR2 from the germline V gene are SGHDN and FVKESK. CDR3 sequence (DNA): TGTGCCAGCAGCCAAGATCGACGGTTAACTAGCGGGAGTTTGGATGAGCAGTTCTTC. Its protein is CASSQDRRLTSGSLDEQFF.

The chain couples TRBV19 to TRBJ2-5, with TRBD1 matching over 7 bases. Per germline, CDR1 LNHDA and CDR2 SQIVND (reference sequence). Trimming cost V 3 bases and J 5 bases; bases outside gene matches: 12. The CDR3 spans 16 residues. The CDR3 nucleotides read TGTGCCAGTAGTATTTTTCGTCAGGGGGACCGGGAGACCCAGTACTTC. Residues: CASSIFRQGDRETQYF.

The V and J genes are TRBV12-3 or TRBV12-4 and TRBJ2-7; no reliable D call. Between the trimmed V and J ends, which lost 1 base and 3 bases, there was a span of 7 bases. This CDR3 is built from 13 residues. The chain's CDR3 is CASSLGRSYEQYF. In DNA form, the CDR3 reads TGTGCCAGCAGTTTAGGTAGAAGCTACGAGCAGTACTTC.

The V call is TRBV15, the J call TRBJ2-7; 7 bases are a match to TRBD1. Germline values: CDR1 LNHNV, CDR2 YYDKDF (reference sequence). This CDR3 has 15 residues. V shed 2 bases and J 5 bases; nucleotides not matched to a gene: 9. CDR3 sequence reads: CATSRPGQTGHEQYF. In nucleotides, the CDR3 is TGTGCCACCAGCAGACCAGGGCAGACAGGGCACGAGCAGTACTTC. Variable domain in full (rest from reference TRBV15 and TRBJ2-7): DAMVIQNPRYQVTQFGKPVTLSCSQTLNHNVMYWYQQKSSQAPKLLFHYYDKDFNNEADTPDNFQSRRPNTSFCFLDIRSPGLGDTAMYLCATSRPGQTGHEQYFGPGTRLTVT.

This clone was found many times. Written as DNA, the CDR3 is TGTGCCAGCAGCCGGGGAGGGTTCAAGGGGAGTAATTCACCCCTCCACTTT. Its translation is CASSRGGFKGSNSPLHF. The chain couples TRBV3-1 (or the pseudogene TRBV3-2) to TRBJ1-6, with D perhaps matching TRBD1 (5 bases). The V and J ends lost 4 bases and 6 bases respectively, with 19 bases between them. Looked up from germline, CDR1 is LGHDT and CDR2 is YNNKEL (reference sequence). This CDR3 region has 17 residues.

The rearrangement joins TRBV30 to TRBJ1-2; no clear D. The CDR3 loop spans 15 amino acids. The germline V gene has CDR1 GTSNPN and CDR2 SVGIG (reference sequence). The V and J ends lost 2 bases and 5 bases respectively, with 18 bases between them. CDR3: CAWSSGSDGDYGYTF. CDR3 DNA: TGTGCCTGGAGTTCGGGGTCCGACGGGGATTATGGCTACACCTTC.

The CDR3: CASSQDRLAFSYEQYF. The CDR3 DNA reads as TGTGCCAGCAGCCAAGATCGATTAGCGTTCTCCTACGAGCAGTACTTC. V and J are TRBV3-1 (or the pseudogene TRBV3-2) and TRBJ2-7, with a weak D call TRBD2 (5 bases). V was cut by 0 bases and J by 0 bases, with 12 bases left in between. Germline CDR1 is LGHDT and CDR2 is YNNKEL (reference sequence). The CDR3 has 16 residues.

The V call is TRBV27, the J call TRBJ1-1, with TRBD1 identical over 7 bases. This CDR3 comprises 14 residues. Germline loops: CDR1 MNHEY, CDR2 SMNVEV (reference sequence). The V gene end was trimmed by 2 bases and the J gene end by 1 base; junction bases not matched to a gene: 1. The CDR3 loop reads CASSLGQANTEAFF. The CDR3 region has the DNA TGTGCCAGCAGTTTAGGACAGGCGAACACTGAAGCTTTCTTT.

The chain uses TRBV5-4 and TRBJ2-1, with 9 bases matching TRBD1. Germline lookup yields CDR1 SGHNT and CDR2 YYREEE (reference sequence). CDR3 length: 15 amino acids. V was clipped by 2 bases and J by 8 bases; unmatched bases: 8. In DNA form, the CDR3 reads TGTGCCAGCAGCTTTGGCGACAGGGGGTGGGATGAGCAGTTCTTC. Translated: CASSFGDRGWDEQFF.

The rearrangement joins TRBV3-1 (or the pseudogene TRBV3-2) to TRBJ2-5, with 8 bases that match TRBD2. Germline CDR1 and CDR2: LGHDT and YNNKEL (reference sequence). CDR3 length: 15 residues. Losses at the gene ends were 0 bases for V and 5 bases for J; bases not matched to a gene: 5. The CDR3 DNA reads as TGTGCCAGCAGCCAAGAGCTAGCGGGCCGTGAGACCCAGTACTTC. Amino acid sequence: CASSQELAGRETQYF.

The rearrangement uses TRBV6-5 and TRBJ1-1; D is possibly TRBD1 (5 bases). Germline assignment: CDR1 MNHEY and CDR2 SVGAGI. Trimming cost V 6 bases and J 0 bases, with 14 bases left between them. CDR3 length equals 15 residues. CDR3 DNA: TGTGCCAGCAGCTCCGCCGACAGAATGAACACTGAAGCTTTCTTT. Translating gives CASSSADRMNTEAFF.

V is TRBV12-2 and J is TRBJ1-2; the table's D call TRBD1 went unverified against the DNA. TRBV12-2 has pseudogene status. The CDR3 runs 17 residues. The CDR3 DNA is TGTGCAAGTCGCCGTAGGGACAGGGGATCGGGGGACTATGGCTACACCTTC. Translating it yields CASRRRDRGSGDYGYTF.

V is TRBV19 and J is TRBJ2-2; possible D gene TRBD1, 5 bases. Trimming left V 2 bases short and J 5 bases short, with 9 bases between. The germline V gene has CDR1 LNHDA and CDR2 SQIVND (reference sequence). CDR3 size: 14 residues. Here the CDR3 reads CASSIRQGTGELFF. Written as DNA, the CDR3 is TGTGCCAGTAGTATACGTCAGGGAACCGGGGAGCTGTTTTTT.

The table lists this clone with a few counts. The rearrangement joins TRBV6-5 to TRBJ1-1; D perhaps matches TRBD1 (5 bases). The germline V gene has CDR1 MNHEY and CDR2 SVGAGI. The CDR3 loop spans 14 amino acids. V lost 0 bases and J 4 bases, leaving 9 bases between the germline ends. The CDR3 DNA follows: TGTGCCAGCAGTTACTCCAGGGTGGGCACTGAAGCTTTCTTT. Residues: CASSYSRVGTEAFF.

The rearrangement links TRBV18 to TRBJ1-1; a possible D gene is TRBD1 (6 bases). Trimming took off 3 bases at V and 5 bases at J, with 16 bases between the two ends. The CDR3 has 15 amino acids. The V gene's germline CDR1 is KGHSH and CDR2 LQKENI. The CDR3 nucleotides are TGTGCCAGCTCACCGGCAGTGGGGGGGCATACTGAAGCTTTCTTT. Translation: CASSPAVGGHTEAFF.

CDR3 sequence: CASSVDGAGQGFRQFF. The CDR3 nucleotides are TGTGCCAGCAGCGTAGACGGAGCGGGACAGGGTTTCCGGCAGTTCTTC. The V gene is TRBV9, the J gene TRBJ2-1; 9 positions agree with TRBD1. V was clipped by 0 bases and J by 12 bases; unmatched bases: 13. Germline lookup yields CDR1 SGDLS and CDR2 YYNGEE. The CDR3 runs 16 residues.

The chain uses TRBV19 and TRBJ2-1, with 11 bases fitting TRBD2. The CDR3 length is 13 residues. V shed 8 bases and J 9 bases; nucleotides not matched to a gene: 6. The V gene's germline CDR1 is LNHDA and CDR2 SQIVND (reference sequence). In DNA form, the CDR3 reads TGTGCCAGTCGGACTAGCGGGCGCGGTGAGCAGTTCTTC. Its translation is CASRTSGRGEQFF.

This chain uses TRBV19 with TRBJ1-5; the D is unclear. Deletions cut 0 bases from V and 9 bases from J, with 6 bases between. This CDR3 spans 12 amino acids. Germline CDR1 reads LNHDA; CDR2 reads SQIVND (reference sequence). The CDR3 DNA is TGTGCCAGTAGTATAGAGGGCGTGCCCCAGCATTTT. Its translation is CASSIEGVPQHF. The variable domain in full, with the rest retrieved from reference TRBV19 and TRBJ1-5, is DGGITQSPKYLFRKEGQNVTLSCEQNLNHDAMYWYRQDPGQGLRLIYYSQIVNDFQKGDIAEGYSVSREKKESFPLTVTSAQKNPTAFYLCASSIEGVPQHFGDGTRLSIL.

V gene TRBV24-1 combines with J gene TRBJ1-2, with 7 bases fitting TRBD1. CDR1 is KGHDR, CDR2 SFDVKD, per germline. The CDR3 is made up of 15 amino acids. J gave up 5 bases and V 4 bases, and 9 bases lay outside the gene matches. The CDR3 protein is CATSEPGGQPYGYTF. The DNA of the CDR3 is TGTGCCACCAGTGAACCCGGGGGACAGCCATATGGCTACACCTTC.

This clone is a singleton in its sample. In DNA form, the CDR3 reads TGTGCCAGTAGTATCTTAACTAGCGGGAGCAATGAGCAGTTCTTC. Translated, it gives CASSILTSGSNEQFF. The chain carries TRBV19 and TRBJ2-1; 11 nucleotides align to TRBD2. J gave up 6 bases and V 3 bases, and 4 bases lay outside the gene matches. Germline lookup yields CDR1 LNHDA and CDR2 SQIVND (reference sequence). The CDR3 runs to 15 residues.

The rearrangement links TRBV9 to TRBJ1-3; possibly TRBD1 for D (6 bases). This CDR3 contains 15 residues. Germline CDR1 SGDLS, CDR2 YYNGEE. Trimming left V 4 bases short and J 2 bases short, with 13 bases between. The CDR3 DNA follows: TGTGCCAGCAGCCCCCGGACAGACACTGGAAACACCATATATTTT. It is translated as CASSPRTDTGNTIYF.

This clone is a singleton in its sample. The chain recombines TRBV27 with TRBJ2-7, with D tentatively TRBD1 (7 bases). Deletions cut 6 bases from V and 2 bases from J, with 17 bases between. The CDR3 covers 15 residues. CDR1 and CDR2 from the germline V gene are MNHEY and SMNVEV (reference sequence). The CDR3 DNA reads TGTGCCAGCAGCCGGGGGACAGTGAGACCCTACGAGCAGTACTTC. It specifies CASSRGTVRPYEQYF.

The chain couples TRBV21-1 to TRBJ1-2. TRBV21-1 corresponds to a pseudogene. The CDR3 is made up of 14 amino acids. This CDR3 reads CASSAGGAEDGYTF. Here the CDR3 DNA reads TGTGCCAGCAGCGCGGGGGGGGCGGAGGATGGCTACACCTTC.

The chain links TRBV27 to TRBJ2-3, with 10 nucleotides matching TRBD2. The CDR3 covers 18 residues. V shed 4 bases and J 0 bases; nucleotides not matched to a gene: 10. Germline CDR1 is MNHEY and CDR2 is SMNVEV (reference sequence). The CDR3 nucleotides read TGTGCCAGCAGTTCCCAGCGGGAGGGCCCTAGTAGCACAGATACGCAGTATTTT. Translated, it gives CASSSQREGPSSTDTQYF.

This clone was seen a single time. This chain uses TRBV30 with TRBJ1-4; unclear D gene. This CDR3 has 14 amino acids. Trimming took 8 bases from V and 12 from J, leaving 25 bases between them. Germline V CDR1 and CDR2: GTSNPN, SVGIG (reference sequence). In DNA form, the CDR3 reads TGTGCCGGCCTTTTCGTGTCCCCGACACTGCAACTGTTTTTT. This sequence encodes CAGLFVSPTLQLFF.

The chain couples TRBV23-1 to TRBJ2-7; 11 bases are shared with TRBD1. TRBV23-1 is known as an ORF, though its function is uncertain. The CDR3 length is 13 residues. Unmatched junction bases numbered 4, after V lost 10 bases and J lost 2 bases. The CDR3 loop is CATPDRGPYEQYF. The CDR3 nucleotides read TGCGCCACCCCGGACAGGGGGCCCTACGAGCAGTACTTC.

The CDR3 loop reads CASSLVGGAATEAFF. The CDR3 DNA reads as TGTGCCAGCAGCTTAGTAGGAGGGGCGGCCACTGAAGCTTTCTTT. V usage is TRBV7-9 and J usage is TRBJ1-1; possibly TRBD1 for D (5 bases). Germline values: CDR1 SEHNR, CDR2 FQNEAQ (reference sequence). V lost 1 base and J lost 4, with 13 bases in between. The CDR3 has 15 residues.

This clone was seen only a few times. The V and J genes are TRBV13 and TRBJ1-2; possibly TRBD1 for D (5 bases). Trimming left V 3 bases short and J 7 bases short, with 12 bases between. The germline CDR1 and CDR2 sequences are PRHDT and FYEKMQ (reference sequence). The CDR3 sequence is 13 residues long. The CDR3 is CASSFTGGGGYTF. The DNA for the CDR3 is TGTGCCAGCAGCTTTACTGGGGGAGGTGGCTACACCTTC.

In its sample, this clone was seen a few times. J is TRBJ2-3 and V is TRBV10-2; tentatively, D is TRBD1 (5 bases). The germline V gene encodes CDR1 WSHSY and CDR2 SAAADI. The CDR3 length is 12 residues. V was clipped by 2 bases and J by 11 bases, with 11 bases between them. In DNA, the CDR3 is TGCGCCAGCAGTGAGGGGCAGGGCGGGCAGTATTTT. This sequence encodes CASSEGQGGQYF.

This clone showed up just once. The chain uses TRBV30 and TRBJ1-2; tentatively, D is TRBD1 (5 bases). Between the trimmed V and J ends, which lost 4 bases and 4 bases, there was a span of 16 bases. Per the germline V gene, CDR1 is GTSNPN and CDR2 is SVGIG (reference sequence). This CDR3 region has 14 residues. DNA for the CDR3: TGTGCCTGGACCCCCAGGACAAAGACCTATGGCTACACCTTC. It yields the protein CAWTPRTKTYGYTF.